This T cell receptor (beta chain) was documented in a study of blood T cell repertoires in COVID-19. Across the study: In each case, the material was cDNA or gDNA derived from T cells, B-cell-depleted T cells, or PBMCs.

In the original workflow: The authors estimated nucleated cell counts from reference gene primer amplification. This table comes from immunoSEQ multiplex PCR, and its TCRdb copy is limited to in-frame clones, with some not included. That table supplies the V and J calls and clone size; D and trimming were determined from the DNA. The sample shows some 96,000 clones, about 85% of them seen only once. The germline gives CDR1 SNHLY, CDR2 FYNNEI. Unmatched junction bases numbered 6, after V lost 3 bases and J lost 0 bases. CDR3 length: 18 residues. The source is a man between 45 and 60 years old with active or convalescent COVID-19. The J gene is TRBJ2-2, the V gene TRBV2, with 11 bases matching TRBD2. Specimen: peripheral blood. The DNA of the CDR3 is TGTGCCAGCAGTGACGGACTAGCGGGTGTTGCGAACACCGGGGAGCTGTTTTTT. Protein: CASSDGLAGVANTGELFF. The variable domain in full, completed from reference TRBV2 and TRBJ2-2, reads EPEVTQTPSHQVTQMGQEVILRCVPISNHLYFYWYRQILGQKVEFLVSFYNNEISEKSEIFDDQFSVERPDGSNFTLKIRSTKLEDSAMYFCASSDGLAGVANTGELFFGEGSRLTVL.